This T cell receptor (beta chain) was found in a study of control samples from healthy donors and cancer patients. Germline V gene data show CDR1 as SGHVS and CDR2 as FNYEAQ. The CDR3 has 15 amino acids. The ends were cut back, 3 bases at V and 5 bases at J, with 15 bases in the middle. Repertoires were generated with immunoSEQ multiplex PCR, while TCRdb's copy carries only in-frame clones and drops some. The sample has about 150,000 clones, about 94% seen once; the top ten hold approximately 5.7%. The chain uses TRBV7-6 and TRBJ2-3; TRBD2 is a possible D gene (5 bases). This receptor was taken from a man in his forties or fifties in good health. Sequencing was performed on blood. The CDR3 DNA reads TGTGCCAGCAGCTTGGACCTGCGGGCGGGAGATACGCAGTATTTT. This codes for CASSLDLRAGDTQYF. Using reference TRBV7-6 and TRBJ2-3 for the parts outside the CDR3, the full variable domain is GAGVSQSPRYKVTKRGQDVALRCDPISGHVSLYWYRQALGQGPEFLTYFNYEAQQDKSGLPNDRFSAERPEGSISTLTIQRTEQRDSAMYRCASSLDLRAGDTQYFGPGTRLTVL.